This T cell receptor beta chain was recovered during a study of blood T cells in healthy people across ages. The J segment lost 7 bases and the V segment lost 7 bases, leaving 11 bases of the junction unmatched. The CDR3 has 13 residues. The V gene's germline CDR1 is SQVTM and CDR2 ANQGSEA. The use of a sample-barcoded 5' primer and a J-beta primer mix characterized a second PCR of 7 to 11 cycles. One entry per CDR3 protein results from TCRdb running MiXCR on the 5' RACE reads. The table lists 1 million or so distinct CDR3 sequences, 45% of them singletons. This clonotype originated in a woman between 55 and 75 years old in good health. The sequencing input was blood. The chain has TRBV29-1 and TRBJ1-2; 8 nucleotides match TRBD1. The CDR3 loop reads CSALAGQGGGYTF. CDR3 nucleotides: TGCAGCGCCTTGGCTGGACAGGGAGGTGGCTACACCTTC.